The clone carrying this T cell receptor beta chain came up a few times. The time point here: pre-sensitization, week 0. Described treatment: therapeutic diphenylcyclopropenone sensitization with weekly scalp DPC. J gave up 5 bases and V 5 bases, and 10 bases lay outside the gene matches. The CDR3 loop spans 15 amino acids. In germline, CDR1 is SGHAT, CDR2 FQNNGV. The sample belongs to a study of human T cells and chemical hapten exposure. TCRdb reanalysed the RACE reads using MiXCR and keeps one entry per CDR3 protein. The profile shows over 35,000 distinct CDR3 sequences, under 12% of them singletons.

The sample here was whole blood, taken in connection with sensitization to the hapten diphenylcyclopropenone (DPC). This TCR derives from a man aged 25-40 years with alopecia areata. Some clones in this sample may be carry-over from other donors' samples. The chain links TRBV11-2 to TRBJ2-5, with 8 bases fitting TRBD2. The CDR3 reads CASSTGTRFKETQYF. The CDR3 nucleotides are TGTGCCAGCAGCACCGGGACTAGATTCAAGGAGACCCAGTACTTC. Full variable domain (remainder filled in from reference TRBV11-2 and TRBJ2-5): EAGVAQSPRYKIIEKRQSVAFWCNPISGHATLYWYQQILGQGPKLLIQFQNNGVVDDSQLPKDRFSAERLKGVDSTLKIQPAKLEDSAVYLCASSTGTRFKETQYFGPGTRLLVL.